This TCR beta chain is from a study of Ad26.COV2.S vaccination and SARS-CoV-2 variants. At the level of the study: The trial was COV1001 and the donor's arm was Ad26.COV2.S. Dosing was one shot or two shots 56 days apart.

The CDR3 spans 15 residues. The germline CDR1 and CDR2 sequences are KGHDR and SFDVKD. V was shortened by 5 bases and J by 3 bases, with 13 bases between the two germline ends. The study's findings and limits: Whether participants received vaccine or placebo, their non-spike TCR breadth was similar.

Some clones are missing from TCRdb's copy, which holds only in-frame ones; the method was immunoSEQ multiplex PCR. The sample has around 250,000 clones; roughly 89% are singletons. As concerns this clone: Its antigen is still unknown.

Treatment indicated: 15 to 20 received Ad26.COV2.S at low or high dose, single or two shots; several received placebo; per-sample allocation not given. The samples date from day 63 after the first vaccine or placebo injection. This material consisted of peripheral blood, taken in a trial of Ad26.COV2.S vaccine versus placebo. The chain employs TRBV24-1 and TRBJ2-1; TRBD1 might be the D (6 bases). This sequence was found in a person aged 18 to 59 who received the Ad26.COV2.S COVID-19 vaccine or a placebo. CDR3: CATSVRDTDYNEQFF. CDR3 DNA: TGTGCCACCAGTGTTAGGGACACCGACTACAATGAGCAGTTCTTC.